This passage covers 4 T cell receptor beta chains from one sample sequenced in a study of blood T cell repertoires in COVID-19. Produced via immunoSEQ multiplex PCR; TCRdb's table is partial and in-frame only. The sample consists of fewer than 400,000 clones, nearly 90% of them appearing once. The sample was peripheral blood. These receptors were taken from a woman in her twenties or thirties with COVID-19, enrolled during active disease.

V and J are TRBV12-3 or TRBV12-4 and TRBJ1-4; 7 bases fit TRBD1. The trim removed 5 bases at V and 4 bases at J, leaving 1 base unmatched. The CDR3 consists of 13 residues. CDR3 protein: CASSRQGNEKLFF. Written as DNA, the CDR3 is TGTGCCAGCAGTCGACAGGGTAATGAAAAACTGTTTTTT.

This clone appeared once. The chain joins TRBV11-3 to TRBJ2-4; 8 bases line up with TRBD1. The CDR3 has 16 residues. J was trimmed by 3 bases and V by 2 bases; bases with no gene match: 6. Germline V CDR1 and CDR2: SGHNT, YENEEA. The CDR3 here is CASSLRQGAFKNIQYF. The CDR3 bases are TGTGCCAGCAGCTTACGCCAGGGGGCTTTCAAAAACATTCAGTACTTC. Complete variable domain (other parts from reference TRBV11-3 and TRBJ2-4): EAGVVQSPRYKIIEKKQPVAFWCNPISGHNTLYWYLQNLGQGPELLIRYENEEAVDDSQLPKDRFSAERLKGVDSTLKIQPAELGDSAVYLCASSLRQGAFKNIQYFGAGTRLSVL.

The chain has TRBV7-6 and TRBJ2-1, with TRBD2 as a possible D gene (6 bases). The germline CDR1 and CDR2 sequences are SGHVS and FNYEAQ. The length of the CDR3 is 15 residues. V was cut by 5 bases and J by 9 bases, with 20 bases left in between. The CDR3 sequence: CASSRDSTLQSEQFF. DNA of the CDR3: TGTGCCAGCAGCCGGGACTCAACACTTCAGAGTGAGCAGTTCTTC.

This chain joins TRBV4-1 and TRBJ2-5; the match to TRBD1 covers 8 bases. The V segment lost 6 bases and the J segment 4 bases; nucleotides outside the gene matches: 13. Germline CDR1 and CDR2: MGHRA and YSYEKL. The CDR3 is 16 amino acids. As DNA, the CDR3 is TGCGCCAGCAGTCATGGGGAGACAGGGGTTGGAGAGACCCAGTACTTC. Protein sequence: CASSHGETGVGETQYF.